These 25 T cell receptor beta chains originate from one sample sequenced in a study of cytotoxic CD8 clonotypes in ibrutinib-treated CLL. Repertoires were generated with immunoSEQ multiplex PCR, while TCRdb's copy carries only in-frame clones and drops some. The sample has about 160,000 clones; more than 75% are singletons. The starting material was PBMCs, obtained after 12 months of ibrutinib treatment. All receptors come from a human donor with chronic lymphocytic leukemia.

The rearrangement links TRBV5-1 to TRBJ1-6; D unclear. This CDR3 is built from 14 residues. Germline V gene data show CDR1 as SGHRS and CDR2 as YFSETQ. V lost 6 bases, J lost 6 bases, and 13 bases lay in between. The DNA of the CDR3 is TGCGCCAGCAACCTAGGTTGGGGTAATTCACCCCTCCACTTT. Translating it yields CASNLGWGNSPLHF. Complete variable domain (other parts from reference TRBV5-1 and TRBJ1-6): KAGVTQTPRYLIKTRGQQVTLSCSPISGHRSVSWYQQTPGQGLQFLFEYFSETQRNKGNFPGRFSGRQFSNSRSEMNVSTLELGDSALYLCASNLGWGNSPLHFGNGTRLTVT.

This sequence joins TRBV14 and TRBJ1-3; D may be TRBD1 (5 bases). The length of the CDR3 is 18 residues. CDR1 is SGHDN and CDR2 is FVKESK in the germline V gene. Trimming left V 0 bases short and J 0 bases short, with 15 bases between. The CDR3 here is CASSQDSPGLISGNTIYF. The DNA for the CDR3 is TGTGCCAGCAGCCAAGATTCTCCGGGACTGATCTCTGGAAACACCATATATTTT.

This rearrangement joins TRBV29-1 to TRBJ1-1; D is perhaps TRBD1 (6 bases). CDR3 length: 11 residues. CDR1 SQVTM and CDR2 ANQGSEA come from the germline V gene. V was clipped by 7 bases and J by 4 bases, with 10 bases between them. CDR3 loop: CSEQGSTEAFF. In nucleotides, the CDR3 is TGCAGCGAACAGGGAAGCACTGAAGCTTTCTTT.

CDR3 sequence: CASRQQGTSTDTQYF. CDR3 DNA: TGTGCCAGCAGACAACAGGGGACTAGCACAGATACGCAGTATTTT. V usage is TRBV5-8 and J usage is TRBJ2-3, with a tentative D call TRBD1 (7 bases). The CDR3 consists of 15 residues. V was shortened by 5 bases and J by 0 bases, with 13 bases between the two germline ends. The V gene's germline CDR1 is SGHTS and CDR2 YDEGEE. Drawing the rest from reference TRBV5-8 and TRBJ2-3, the complete variable domain is EAGVTQSPTHLIKTRGQQATLRCSPISGHTSVYWYQQALGLGLQFLLWYDEGEERNRGNFPPRFSGRQFPNYSSELNVNALELEDSALYLCASRQQGTSTDTQYFGPGTRLTVL.

This chain uses TRBV27 with TRBJ2-1; D remains unclear. Per germline, CDR1 MNHEY and CDR2 SMNVEV (reference sequence). CDR3 size: 13 residues. With 8 bases removed from V and 1 base from J, the gap between germline ends came to 9 bases. The CDR3 here is CASWGGSYNEQFF. DNA of the CDR3: TGTGCCAGCTGGGGTGGGTCCTACAATGAGCAGTTCTTC.

In this sample, this clone turned up many times. The chain is built from TRBV7-9 and TRBJ2-1; TRBD1 might be the D (6 bases). Germline V gene data show CDR1 as SEHNR and CDR2 as FQNEAQ (reference sequence). The germline V and J ends were trimmed by 5 bases and 7 bases, with 18 bases remaining between them. This CDR3 region has 15 residues. The CDR3 protein is CASSPLGGGRNEQFF. The DNA of the CDR3 is TGTGCCAGCAGCCCGCTGGGTGGGGGCCGGAATGAGCAGTTCTTC.

This chain uses TRBV7-9 with TRBJ2-7; D may be TRBD1 (6 bases). The V gene lost 2 bases and the J gene lost 2 bases, with 7 bases spanning the gap. Germline CDR1 is SEHNR and CDR2 is FQNEAQ (reference sequence). The CDR3 is 13 residues long. The CDR3 spells CASSLTGTYEQYF. The CDR3, as DNA: TGTGCCAGCAGCTTAACAGGGACCTACGAGCAGTACTTC.

The V gene is TRBV28, the J gene TRBJ1-4; 7 bases are shared with TRBD1. The CDR3 is 14 amino acids. Unmatched junction bases numbered 13, after V lost 10 bases and J lost 8 bases. Germline V gives CDR1 MDHEN, CDR2 SYDVKM. In DNA, the CDR3 is TGTGCCAACCGAAAGGAGGGGGCTGGCGAAAAACTGTTTTTT. Amino acid sequence: CANRKEGAGEKLFF.

The rearrangement uses TRBV5-6 and TRBJ2-4, with 10 bases identical to TRBD1. There are 16 residues in the CDR3. J lost 1 base, V lost 4 bases, and 5 bases had no gene match. Germline V gives CDR1 SGHDT, CDR2 YYEEEE. The chain's CDR3 is CASSPPGQGAKNIQYF. The DNA for the CDR3 is TGTGCCAGCAGCCCGCCGGGACAGGGGGCCAAAAACATTCAGTACTTC.

The genes are TRBV15 and TRBJ1-1; D gene unclear. Germline lookup yields CDR1 LNHNV and CDR2 YYDKDF (reference sequence). The CDR3 sequence is 15 residues long. The V and J ends lost 0 bases and 3 bases respectively, with 11 bases between them. The CDR3 DNA reads as TGTGCCACCAGCAGAGATCTTACACCCGACACTGAAGCTTTCTTT. The encoded protein is CATSRDLTPDTEAFF. Full variable domain (rest looked up from reference TRBV15 and TRBJ1-1): DAMVIQNPRYQVTQFGKPVTLSCSQTLNHNVMYWYQQKSSQAPKLLFHYYDKDFNNEADTPDNFQSRRPNTSFCFLDIRSPGLGDTAMYLCATSRDLTPDTEAFFGQGTRLTVV.

DNA for the CDR3: TGTGCCAGTACCGCCGGGACAGGGGCGACCTACGAGCAGTACTTC. Amino acid sequence: CASTAGTGATYEQYF. The rearrangement links TRBV19 to TRBJ2-7; 10 nucleotides match TRBD1. CDR1 is LNHDA and CDR2 is SQIVND in the germline V gene (reference sequence). The CDR3 totals 15 residues. V shed 7 bases and J 2 bases; nucleotides not matched to a gene: 8.

This clone was seen a single time. The chain has TRBV25-1 and TRBJ2-1; no reliable D call. The CDR3 has 12 residues. CDR1 and CDR2 from the germline V gene are MGHDK and SYGVNS. Trimming shortened V by 8 bases and J by 0 bases, and 5 bases separated the two germline ends. The CDR3 coding sequence is TGTGCCAGCCAAATCTCCTACAATGAGCAGTTCTTC. As protein: CASQISYNEQFF.

The rearrangement links TRBV10-1 to TRBJ2-7; D is possibly TRBD2 (6 bases). Trimming cost V 6 bases and J 4 bases, with 10 bases left between them. This CDR3 contains 12 residues. Looked up from germline, CDR1 is WNHNN and CDR2 is SYGVQD (reference sequence). CDR3 protein: CASRGDSYEQYF. The CDR3 region has the DNA TGCGCCAGCAGGGGGGACTCTTACGAGCAGTACTTC.

The J gene is TRBJ1-1, the V gene TRBV28; the D is unclear. The CDR3 consists of 12 residues. V was cut by 3 bases and J by 6 bases, with 8 bases left in between. Germline lookup yields CDR1 MDHEN and CDR2 SYDVKM. This CDR3 is CASSFVKAEAFF. The CDR3 DNA is TGTGCCAGCAGTTTTGTCAAGGCTGAAGCTTTCTTT.

The V and J genes are TRBV29-1 and TRBJ2-2; 16 bases align to TRBD2. Germline values: CDR1 SQVTM, CDR2 ANQGSEA. This CDR3 contains 17 residues. V was clipped by 6 bases and J by 7 bases; unmatched bases: 11. The CDR3, as DNA: TGCAGCGTGGGGGGACTAGCGGGAGGGCCTTTGAACGGGGAGCTGTTTTTT. Translated: CSVGGLAGGPLNGELFF.

The rearrangement links TRBV10-3 to TRBJ1-4; D may be TRBD1 (6 bases). The CDR3 spans 14 residues. Germline assignment: CDR1 ENHRY and CDR2 SYGVKD. Deletions cut 4 bases from V and 2 bases from J, with 8 bases between. DNA for the CDR3: TGTGCCATCAGTGGGACAGTCACTAATGAAAAACTGTTTTTT. Protein product: CAISGTVTNEKLFF.

The chain is built from TRBV9 and TRBJ2-2; D perhaps matches TRBD1 (6 bases). CDR3 length: 17 amino acids. V lost 3 bases and J lost 3, with 18 bases in between. The germline V gene encodes CDR1 SGDLS and CDR2 YYNGEE. As DNA, the CDR3 is TGTGCCAGCAGCGCGGACAGTCCGGGGCGCTACACCGGGGAGCTGTTTTTT. Its protein is CASSADSPGRYTGELFF. The complete variable domain, with remaining parts taken from reference TRBV9 and TRBJ2-2, reads DSGVTQTPKHLITATGQRVTLRCSPRSGDLSVYWYQQSLDQGLQFLIQYYNGEERAKGNILERFSAQQFPDLHSELNLSSLELGDSALYFCASSADSPGRYTGELFFGEGSRLTVL.

The genes are TRBV28 and TRBJ1-5, with D perhaps matching TRBD1 (5 bases). V lost 5 bases and J 2 bases, leaving 13 bases between the germline ends. The CDR3 totals 15 residues. In germline, CDR1 is MDHEN, CDR2 SYDVKM. The CDR3 spells CASSAAAGRNQPQHF. The CDR3 region has the DNA TGTGCCAGCAGTGCCGCCGCAGGGCGCAATCAGCCCCAGCATTTT.

The sample holds a few counts of this clone. The V gene is TRBV4-3, the J gene TRBJ1-1; D unresolved. Between the trimmed V and J ends, which lost 0 bases and 10 bases, there was a span of 9 bases. Germline CDR1 and CDR2: LGHNA and YSLEER. This CDR3 region has 12 residues. CDR3 DNA sequence: TGCGCCAGCAGCCAAGAAAGAAGTCGAGCTTTCTTT. It encodes CASSQERSRAFF.

The chain combines TRBV27 with TRBJ2-7, with D hard to call. The CDR3 sequence is 14 residues long. Between the trimmed V and J ends, which lost 0 bases and 12 bases, there was a span of 18 bases. Germline V gives CDR1 MNHEY, CDR2 SMNVEV (reference sequence). The CDR3 loop reads CASSLSTPPLGRYF. CDR3 DNA sequence: TGTGCCAGCAGTTTATCAACCCCCCCGCTTGGGCGGTACTTC.

This clone appeared a single time. The chain links TRBV4-1 to TRBJ2-2, with D perhaps being TRBD1 or TRBD2 (6 bases each). The V end was cut by 4 bases, the J end by 2 bases, with 14 bases between. The germline gives CDR1 MGHRA, CDR2 YSYEKL. The CDR3 loop spans 16 amino acids. CDR3 DNA: TGCGCCAGCAGCCCCGGAGGGGGAAGAAACACCGGGGAGCTGTTTTTT. Protein sequence: CASSPGGGRNTGELFF.

The V call is TRBV2, the J call TRBJ1-2; D is ambiguous. CDR1 is SNHLY and CDR2 is FYNNEI in the germline V gene. The CDR3 extends over 13 amino acids. Trimming left V 5 bases short and J 2 bases short, with 9 bases between. CDR3: CASSPALNYGYTF. CDR3 DNA: TGTGCCAGCAGTCCGGCCCTGAACTATGGCTACACCTTC. Based on the CDR3 plus reference TRBV2 and TRBJ1-2, the full variable domain is EPEVTQTPSHQVTQMGQEVILRCVPISNHLYFYWYRQILGQKVEFLVSFYNNEISEKSEIFDDQFSVERPDGSNFTLKIRSTKLEDSAMYFCASSPALNYGYTFGSGTRLTVV.

This clone appeared once. The chain is built from TRBV7-2 and TRBJ1-1, with D perhaps TRBD1 (5 bases). The germline V gene encodes CDR1 SGHTA and CDR2 FQGNSA. Trimming left V 7 bases short and J 0 bases short, with 12 bases between. The CDR3 contains 14 residues. CDR3 region: CASTPRVMNTEAFF. In DNA, the CDR3 is TGTGCCAGCACCCCCAGGGTAATGAACACTGAAGCTTTCTTT.

The V and J genes are TRBV12-5 and TRBJ2-7, with 11 bases fitting TRBD2. The CDR3 has 16 residues. Germline-derived CDR1 and CDR2 are LGHNT and FRNRAP. The trim removed 6 bases at V and 2 bases at J, leaving 9 bases unmatched. CDR3 bases: TGTGCTAGTGGGAATTTCGGACTAGCGGGTCCCTACGAGCAGTACTTC. It yields the protein CASGNFGLAGPYEQYF.

V and J are TRBV10-3 and TRBJ1-3, with D uncertain. The CDR3 length is 14 residues. CDR1 and CDR2 (germline): ENHRY, SYGVKD. Trimming took off 5 bases at V and 0 bases at J, with 8 bases between the two ends. CDR3 residues: CAISRSNSGNTIYF. The CDR3 coding sequence is TGTGCCATCAGTCGGTCTAACTCTGGAAACACCATATATTTT.